These 5 T cell receptor beta chains came from one sample sequenced in a study of response to subunit inactivated influenza vaccine (dated by TCRdb to between 2017 and 2018). The library relied on RT-PCR. Sequenced using an Illumina HiSeq 2500. The public sequencing data were trimmed at Q25 with fastp and processed into clonotypes with MiXCR by TCRdb, which kept only in-frame beta chains. Each entry is one CDR3 protein sequence, shown with its most common DNA and genes. The sample table shows about 500,000 distinct CDR3 sequences, and 16% are seen once. Over 2.5% of the sample comes from the top ten. The sample here was CD4+ T cells sorted from PBMCs, taken around 25 months after vaccination. These receptors were taken from a man aged 45 to 75 who received an inactivated influenza vaccine. Donor details come from another sample of the same person, matched by shared clones.

The rearrangement links TRBV15 to TRBJ2-2; D gene unclear. Trimming left V 5 bases short and J 8 bases short, with 9 bases between. CDR1 and CDR2 (germline): LNHNV, YYDKDF (reference sequence). The CDR3 covers 12 residues. The CDR3, as DNA: TGTGCCACCAGCCAGTGGAGTGGGGAGCTGTTTTTT. This gives the protein CATSQWSGELFF.

This chain connects TRBV4-3 to TRBJ2-2; no clear D. CDR1 is LGHNA, CDR2 YSLEER, per germline. V shed 1 base and J shed 5 bases, with 8 bases lying between them. There are 14 residues in the CDR3. Here the CDR3 DNA reads TGCGCCAGCAGCCAAGTGATAATGACCGGGGAGCTGTTTTTT. Translating gives CASSQVIMTGELFF.

This clonotype has only a few counts. The rearrangement joins TRBV4-2 to TRBJ2-1, with 10 bases fitting TRBD2. CDR3 length: 21 residues. V shed 6 bases and J 2 bases; nucleotides not matched to a gene: 22. Germline CDR1 and CDR2: LGHNA and YNFKEQ. The CDR3 protein is CASRYRGLPGLALRPYNEQFF. In nucleotides, the CDR3 is TGTGCCAGCAGATATCGGGGCCTCCCGGGACTAGCGCTCCGTCCCTACAATGAGCAGTTCTTC.

A few counts support this clonotype. The rearrangement joins TRBV9 to TRBJ1-4; D call uncertain. Per the germline V gene, CDR1 is SGDLS and CDR2 is YYNGEE. The CDR3 spans 16 residues. Between the trimmed V and J ends, which lost 0 bases and 8 bases, there was a span of 17 bases. CDR3 sequence (DNA): TGTGCCAGCAGCGTAGAAGAAGGGAATGGTAAAGAAAAACTGTTTTTT. As protein: CASSVEEGNGKEKLFF. The full variable domain, with the rest looked up from reference TRBV9 and TRBJ1-4, is DSGVTQTPKHLITATGQRVTLRCSPRSGDLSVYWYQQSLDQGLQFLIQYYNGEERAKGNILERFSAQQFPDLHSELNLSSLELGDSALYFCASSVEEGNGKEKLFFGSGTQLSVL.

There are a few counts of this clonotype. J is TRBJ2-4 and V is TRBV12-3 or TRBV12-4; the match to TRBD1 covers 10 bases. The CDR3 totals 22 residues. J was trimmed by 0 bases and V by 3 bases; bases with no gene match: 20. In DNA, the CDR3 is TGTGCCAGCAGTTTCCTCTCCCCGGGACAGGGGTCCGCCCGGGGAGCCAAAAACATTCAGTACTTC. Translation: CASSFLSPGQGSARGAKNIQYF.